Given below is one T cell receptor beta chain in context. Under the authors' procedure: How many nucleated cells were present was estimated from reference gene primer amplification. The repertoire was sequenced with immunoSEQ multiplex PCR; TCRdb's copy has only in-frame clones and lacks some. The DNA was the basis for D and trimming; V, J and clone size are from that table. Among about 150,000 clones listed, roughly four fifths were seen once. The data belong to a study of blood T cell repertoires in COVID-19. About the study: Acute and convalescent COVID-19 specimens originated in the United States, Italy and Spain.

Between the trimmed V and J ends, which lost 11 bases and 2 bases, there was a span of 13 bases. Germline CDR1 reads SGHAT; CDR2 reads FQNNGV. The CDR3 covers 13 residues. Sequenced sample: peripheral blood. This clonotype was sampled from a human donor with acute or convalescent COVID-19. The donor label of this sample is uncertain. The V call is TRBV11-2, the J call TRBJ1-3; D might be TRBD1 (5 bases). The DNA of the CDR3 is TGTGCCTCTGGGGCCCGACCTGGAAACACCATATATTTT. Protein: CASGARPGNTIYF.